These T cell receptor beta chains were read from a single sample in a study of cytomegalovirus exposure and HLA in healthy donors. TCRdb's copy holds only in-frame clones and misses some; the assay was immunoSEQ multiplex PCR. The sample has approximately 90,000 clones; roughly 80% are singletons. The sequencing input was PBMCs. The source is a male donor in good health and CMV-seronegative. CDR3s include the opening cysteine and the closing phenylalanine or tryptophan. Fields, in order: clone size, J gene, V gene, D gene, CDR3 protein, CDR3 DNA. The D gene is left open where the match is weak. Clone size is shown for a subset of rows, as once, few, many or a class of expanded clone.

few | TRBJ2-1 | TRBV27 | TRBD2 | CASSFRSGVSYNEQFF | TGTGCCAGCAGTTTCCGTAGCGGGGTCTCCTACAATGAGCAGTTCTTC
- | TRBJ1-4 | TRBV5-4 | - | CASSSSGTSNEKLFF | TGTGCCAGCAGCTCCTCCGGGACATCCAATGAAAAACTGTTTTTT
- | TRBJ2-7 | TRBV5-1 | - | CASSKQGEQYF | TGCGCCAGCAGCAAACAGGGCGAGCAGTACTTC
- | TRBJ2-3 | TRBV11-3 | - | CASSQRGDTQYF | TGTGCCAGCAGCCAAAGGGGGGATACGCAGTATTTT
- | TRBJ2-4 | TRBV9 | TRBD1 | CASSVQGALTNIQYF | TGTGCCAGCAGCGTACAGGGGGCGCTTACCAACATTCAGTACTTC
- | TRBJ2-3 | TRBV18 | - | CASSLSPGADTQYF | TGTGCCAGCTCCCTCAGTCCAGGGGCAGATACGCAGTATTTT
- | TRBJ1-2 | TRBV28 | - | CASRRGGYTF | TGTGCCAGCAGAAGAGGTGGCTACACCTTC
- | TRBJ1-5 | TRBV6-1 | - | CASSQGQSYQPQHF | TGTGCCAGCAGCCAAGGACAGAGTTATCAGCCCCAGCATTTT
- | TRBJ2-1 | TRBV27 | - | CASIKTSSSYNEQFF | TGTGCCAGCATTAAGACTTCTAGCTCCTACAATGAGCAGTTCTTC
- | TRBJ2-2 | TRBV30 | - | CAWSPLPGELFF | TGTGCCTGGAGTCCCCTCCCCGGGGAGCTGTTTTTT
- | TRBJ1-5 | TRBV6-6 | - | CASSPEGFSNQPQHF | TGTGCCAGCAGCCCAGAGGGCTTTAGCAATCAGCCCCAGCATTTT
- | TRBJ1-2 | TRBV16 | TRBD1 | CASSRTQGAYGYTF | TGTGCCAGCAGCCGAACACAGGGGGCCTATGGCTACACCTTC
- | TRBJ2-7 | TRBV6-6 | - | CASSSLTGQYF | TGTGCCAGCAGTTCGCTGACAGGGCAGTACTTC
- | TRBJ2-1 | TRBV27 | TRBD2 | CASSLAGGTYNEQFF | TGTGCCAGCAGTTTGGCGGGAGGGACCTACAATGAGCAGTTCTTC
- | TRBJ1-3 | TRBV7-6 | - | CASSLEEGVGNTIYF | TGTGCCAGCAGCTTAGAGGAGGGTGTTGGAAACACCATATATTTT
- | TRBJ2-7 | TRBV28 | TRBD1 | CASSLGPGQGKPSALYEQYF | TGTGCCAGCAGTTTAGGACCGGGACAGGGAAAGCCCAGCGCTCTTTACGAGCAGTACTTC
few | TRBJ2-7 | TRBV7-9 | - | CASSLGGGEQYF | TGTGCCAGCAGCTTAGGAGGGGGCGAGCAGTACTTC
few | TRBJ1-4 | TRBV23-1 | TRBD1 | CASSQSPPGGEEKLFF | TGCGCCAGCAGTCAATCCCCCCCAGGGGGAGAAGAAAAACTGTTTTTT
- | TRBJ2-4 | TRBV11-2 | TRBD2 | CASSFSLAGNIQYF | TGTGCCAGCAGCTTCTCTCTAGCGGGGAACATTCAGTACTTC
- | TRBJ2-7 | TRBV4-1 | TRBD1 | CASSQGQGAYEQYF | TGCGCCAGCAGCCAAGGACAGGGAGCCTACGAGCAGTACTTC
once | TRBJ2-1 | TRBV30 | TRBD2 | CAWSPGTSGSPRSYNEQFF | TGTGCCTGGAGCCCGGGGACTAGCGGGAGCCCCCGCTCCTACAATGAGCAGTTCTTC
- | TRBJ2-5 | TRBV6-1 | TRBD1 | CASSDSIGTGGYQYF | TGTGCCAGCAGTGATAGTATCGGGACAGGGGGATACCAGTACTTC
- | TRBJ2-1 | TRBV19 | TRBD2 | CASTASGGIYNEQFF | TGTGCCAGTACCGCTAGCGGGGGGATCTACAATGAGCAGTTCTTC
- | TRBJ2-7 | TRBV10-2 | TRBD2 | CASRPIGLAGGLSYEQYF | TGCGCCAGCAGGCCCATCGGACTAGCGGGGGGTCTCTCCTACGAGCAGTACTTC
- | TRBJ1-2 | TRBV30 | - | CAWSDLAGITF | TGTGCCTGGAGTGATTTGGCAGGGATCACCTTC
- | TRBJ1-1 | TRBV11-3 | - | CASSLDKGRGRHTEAFF | TGTGCCAGCAGCTTAGATAAAGGGAGGGGGAGACACACTGAAGCTTTCTTT
- | TRBJ2-7 | TRBV4-3 | TRBD1 | CASSPAGTGSYEQYF | TGCGCCAGCAGCCCGGCCGGGACAGGGTCCTACGAGCAGTACTTC
- | TRBJ2-3 | TRBV7-2 | - | CASSPQGGTPGAPDTQYF | TGTGCCAGCAGCCCACAGGGGGGGACACCCGGAGCCCCAGATACGCAGTATTTT
- | TRBJ1-2 | TRBV9 | - | CASSSGGGLFGYTF | TGTGCCAGCAGCTCCGGGGGGGGGCTCTTTGGCTACACCTTC
- | TRBJ1-1 | TRBV5-4 | - | CASSGRGGDTEAFF | TGTGCCAGCAGCGGGCGGGGGGGAGACACTGAAGCTTTCTTT
- | TRBJ1-1 | TRBV30 | TRBD1 | CAWSGQKNTEAFF | TGTGCCTGGTCGGGACAGAAGAACACTGAAGCTTTCTTT
- | TRBJ2-2 | TRBV21-1 | - | CASSNGPTSNTGELFF | TGTGCCAGCAGCAATGGCCCCACCTCGAACACCGGGGAGCTGTTTTTT
once | TRBJ2-1 | TRBV30 | TRBD2 | CACPGGSSYNEQFF | TGTGCCTGTCCCGGGGGGTCGTCCTACAATGAGCAGTTCTTC